Presented here are 5 T cell receptor beta chains from one specimen sequenced in a study of neoadjuvant anti-PD-1 for oral cavity cancer. Assay used: immunoSEQ multiplex PCR; TCRdb lists only in-frame clones, some missing. The top ten clones hold roughly 3% of a sample with around 16,000 clones, 55% to 70% of them seen once. The source material was PBMCs, sampled before nivolumab (anti-PD-1) treatment. The receptors come from a person aged 35 to 85 with oral cavity squamous cell carcinoma.

The CDR3 coding sequence is TGTGCCAGCAGAGGACAGGGGGCAACTGGCGAGCAGTACTTC. It specifies CASRGQGATGEQYF. The chain recombines TRBV28 with TRBJ2-7, with 11 positions matching TRBD1. This CDR3 region has 14 residues. The junction had 7 bases not matched to a gene; V was cut back by 6 bases and J by 6 bases. CDR1 MDHEN and CDR2 SYDVKM come from the germline V gene.

The chain employs TRBV30 and TRBJ1-1, with D perhaps matching TRBD1 (6 bases). The CDR3 is made up of 15 amino acids. Germline V gene data show CDR1 as GTSNPN and CDR2 as SVGIG (reference sequence). The V end was cut by 4 bases, the J end by 4 bases, with 19 bases between. CDR3 in amino acids: CAWKGVRNRGTEAFF. DNA for the CDR3: TGTGCCTGGAAGGGGGTCAGGAACAGAGGCACTGAAGCTTTCTTT.

The rearrangement joins TRBV4-1 to TRBJ1-1; D perhaps matches TRBD1 (5 bases). V gave up 1 base and J gave up 1 base, with 13 bases separating them. Germline loops: CDR1 MGHRA, CDR2 YSYEKL. The CDR3 runs 16 residues. The CDR3, as DNA: TGCGCCAGCAGCCAAGGGGGCGCGAGGTCGAACACTGAAGCTTTCTTT. Translated, it gives CASSQGGARSNTEAFF.

The chain links TRBV14 to TRBJ2-3, with unresolved D. Germline V CDR1 and CDR2: SGHDN, FVKESK. This CDR3 spans 14 amino acids. V was shortened by 0 bases and J by 3 bases, with 7 bases between the two germline ends. CDR3 sequence: CASSQDLSTDTQYF. The CDR3 DNA reads as TGTGCCAGCAGCCAAGATCTGAGTACAGATACGCAGTATTTT.

The chain couples TRBV10-1 to TRBJ2-7; no firm D call. Trimming removed 4 bases at V and 7 bases at J, with 17 bases between. CDR3 length equals 14 residues. Looked up from germline, CDR1 is WNHNN and CDR2 is SYGVQD (reference sequence). This CDR3 reads CASSAGPSTLEQYF. DNA for the CDR3: TGCGCCAGCAGTGCCGGGCCCTCTACGTTAGAGCAGTACTTC.